This TCR beta chain is drawn from a study of T cell repertoires in cytomegalovirus infection. In the study overall: Shared public TCR beta signatures pointed to both CMV infection and a matching HLA type.

Overall study findings and caveats: The study identified carriers of CMV plus the relevant HLA from cumulative public TCR beta family frequency. Dominating the ex vivo response were HLA-C-restricted CMV-specific TCR beta clonotypes.

TCRdb used MiXCR to reprocess the reads, holding one entry per CDR3 protein. The sample contains 500,000 or so distinct CDR3 sequences, 15% to 20% of which appear only once. This clonotype was recorded many times. Its antigen is unknown. V was clipped by 5 bases and J by 6 bases; unmatched bases: 7. The length of the CDR3 is 14 residues. CDR1 is SGHVS and CDR2 is FNYEAQ in the germline V gene. The rearrangement uses TRBV7-6 and TRBJ2-1; 7 bases are shared with TRBD2. The origin of this receptor is a human donor in good health (CMV status not recorded). Some clones in this sample may be carry-over from other donors' samples. Sequenced input: CD8+ T cells from PBMCs. CDR3 in amino acids: CASSPGAGVNEQFF. In DNA form, the CDR3 reads TGTGCCAGCAGCCCAGGTGCGGGAGTCAATGAGCAGTTCTTC.